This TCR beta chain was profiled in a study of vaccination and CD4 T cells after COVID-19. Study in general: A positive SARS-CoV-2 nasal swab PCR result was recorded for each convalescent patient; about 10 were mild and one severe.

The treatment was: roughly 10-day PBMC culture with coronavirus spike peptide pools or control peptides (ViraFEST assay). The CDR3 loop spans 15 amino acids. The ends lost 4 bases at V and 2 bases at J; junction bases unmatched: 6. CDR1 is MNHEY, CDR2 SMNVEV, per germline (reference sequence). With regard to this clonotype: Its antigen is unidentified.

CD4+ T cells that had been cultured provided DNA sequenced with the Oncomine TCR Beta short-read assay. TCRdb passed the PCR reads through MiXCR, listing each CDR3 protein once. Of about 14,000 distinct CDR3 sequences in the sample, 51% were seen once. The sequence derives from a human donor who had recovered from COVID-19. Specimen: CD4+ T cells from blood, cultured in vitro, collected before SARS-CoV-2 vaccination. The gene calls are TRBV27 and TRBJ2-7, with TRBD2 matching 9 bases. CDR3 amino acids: CASSSRPSGAYEQYF. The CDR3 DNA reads TGTGCCAGCAGTTCCCGTCCTAGCGGGGCCTACGAGCAGTACTTC.